The 9 T cell receptor beta chains below come from one sample, sequenced in a study of shared clonotypes between healthy human individuals. The assay was immunoSEQ multiplex PCR, and TCRdb's table has in-frame clones only and misses some. The sample includes about 960,000 clones, more than 75% of them seen just once. Sequencing was carried out using memory CD4+ T cells sorted from blood. As for subset: CD45RA-negative fraction. These receptor sequences come from a man aged 18 to 29 in good health.

The chain is built from TRBV15 and TRBJ2-2, with D perhaps being TRBD1 or TRBD2 (7 bases each). Per germline, CDR1 LNHNV and CDR2 YYDKDF (reference sequence). V lost 3 bases to trimming and J lost 3 bases, with 20 bases between them. The CDR3 is made up of 18 amino acids. The CDR3 here is CATSSMGRGRVYTGELFF. CDR3 sequence (DNA): TGTGCCACCAGCAGTATGGGGAGGGGGCGCGTGTACACCGGGGAGCTGTTTTTT. Complete variable domain (other parts from reference TRBV15 and TRBJ2-2): DAMVIQNPRYQVTQFGKPVTLSCSQTLNHNVMYWYQQKSSQAPKLLFHYYDKDFNNEADTPDNFQSRRPNTSFCFLDIRSPGLGDTAMYLCATSSMGRGRVYTGELFFGEGSRLTVL.

The chain is built from TRBV12-2 and TRBJ1-5. TRBV12-2 is a pseudogene locus. This CDR3 is 16 amino acids long. CDR3: CASRHTGTDSNQPQHF. The CDR3 coding sequence is TGTGCAAGTCGCCATACCGGGACGGATAGCAATCAGCCCCAGCATTTT.

J is TRBJ1-2 and V is TRBV28, with TRBD1 matching 7 bases. Germline V CDR1 and CDR2: MDHEN, SYDVKM. The CDR3 extends over 15 amino acids. With 1 base clipped from V and 8 bases from J, the junction kept 10 bases outside the gene matches. The CDR3 nucleotides read TGTGCCAGCAGTTTATCCCTGGAGGGGGCCCAGGGCTACACCTTC. The encoded protein is CASSLSLEGAQGYTF.

This clone was seen once. The chain uses TRBV4-1 and TRBJ2-3; the D gene could be TRBD1 or TRBD2 (5 bases each). V lost 3 bases and J lost 6, with 13 bases in between. CDR3 length: 14 residues. The germline V gene has CDR1 MGHRA and CDR2 YSYEKL. CDR3 region: CASSQPLRGDTQYF. The CDR3 nucleotides read TGCGCCAGCAGCCAGCCATTACGGGGCGATACGCAGTATTTT.

J is TRBJ1-1 and V is TRBV11-2; D is uncertain. The CDR3 has 14 amino acids. The V end was cut by 6 bases, the J end by 3 bases, with 14 bases between. CDR1 SGHAT and CDR2 FQNNGV come from the germline V gene. CDR3 loop: CASRLGGRDTEAFF. For the CDR3, the DNA is TGTGCCAGCAGGTTGGGAGGGAGGGACACTGAAGCTTTCTTT.

V gene TRBV7-2 combines with J gene TRBJ2-7; TRBD2 matches at 7 bases. Germline CDR1 is SGHTA and CDR2 is FQGNSA. V was pared by 2 bases and J by 4 bases, with 11 bases of the junction left unmatched. This CDR3 contains 16 residues. CDR3 residues: CASSLYVGRPPYEQYF. The CDR3 DNA reads as TGTGCCAGCAGCTTATATGTCGGGAGGCCACCTTACGAGCAGTACTTC.

V gene TRBV9 combines with J gene TRBJ2-5; no clear D. CDR3 length: 14 amino acids. Trimming removed 0 bases from V and 1 base from J, with 7 bases in between. Germline V CDR1 and CDR2: SGDLS, YYNGEE. The CDR3 nucleotides read TGTGCCAGCAGCGTAGAAGCTTTCCAAGAGACCCAGTACTTC. Encoded protein: CASSVEAFQETQYF.

V usage is TRBV10-3 and J usage is TRBJ2-1, with D perhaps TRBD2 (5 bases). With 10 bases removed from V and 0 bases from J, the gap between germline ends came to 13 bases. This CDR3 is built from 14 residues. Germline loops: CDR1 ENHRY, CDR2 SYGVKD. CDR3 protein: CATSPEPSYNEQFF. CDR3 DNA sequence: TGTGCCACTAGCCCGGAGCCCTCCTACAATGAGCAGTTCTTC.

This chain connects TRBV27 to TRBJ1-2; no clear D. The CDR3 is 13 residues long. The germline CDR1 and CDR2 sequences are MNHEY and SMNVEV (reference sequence). V lost 2 bases to trimming and J lost 3 bases, with 7 bases between them. In nucleotides, the CDR3 is TGTGCCAGCAGTTTAGGATCCCACTATGGCTACACCTTC. This gives the protein CASSLGSHYGYTF.